This entry lists 10 T cell receptor beta chains sequenced from one sample in a study of cytomegalovirus exposure and HLA in healthy donors. Amplification used 60 Vbeta primers and 13 Jbeta primers. Using immunoSEQ multiplex PCR, the repertoire was profiled, and TCRdb retains in-frame clones only, with some absent. Of about 60,000 clones listed, around three quarters are singletons. Sequencing used PBMCs. Every receptor here comes from a woman aged 40-49 years in good health and CMV-seropositive.

This clone has only a few counts. The genes are TRBV7-6 and TRBJ2-3; D is unclear. The CDR3 is 15 residues long. Germline assignment: CDR1 SGHVS and CDR2 FNYEAQ. V shed 3 bases and J shed 4 bases, with 14 bases lying between them. The CDR3 region has the DNA TGTGCCAGCAGCTTCTCGAGTGCCTATTCAGATACGCAGTATTTT. This translates into CASSFSSAYSDTQYF.

This clone was recorded once. The CDR3 region is CAGLTGGRYGYTF. Written as DNA, the CDR3 is TGTGCCGGATTAACAGGGGGCCGCTATGGCTACACCTTC. This sequence joins TRBV6-6 and TRBJ1-2, with TRBD1 matching 9 bases. The CDR3 loop spans 13 amino acids. V gave up 11 bases and J gave up 4 bases; unmatched junction bases: 8. In germline, CDR1 is MNHNY, CDR2 SVGAGI (reference sequence).

This chain uses TRBV5-4 with TRBJ2-7, with 7 bases lining up with TRBD2. The length of the CDR3 is 13 residues. V was clipped by 4 bases and J by 0 bases; unmatched bases: 1. CDR1 is SGHNT and CDR2 is YYREEE in the germline V gene (reference sequence). The CDR3 sequence: CASSRTSSYEQYF. The CDR3 DNA follows: TGTGCCAGCAGCCGGACTAGCTCCTACGAGCAGTACTTC.

About this clone itself: One end of the junction fails to match germline, which may point to a read error. The V and J genes are TRBV23-1 and TRBJ1-2; D is ambiguous. TRBV23-1 is an ORF, with its function uncertain. The CDR3 is 13 residues long. CDR3 sequence reads: CASTQIGRAGYTF. CDR3 DNA: TGCGCCAGCACTCAAATCGGGAGGGCTGGCTACACCTTC.

The genes are TRBV11-2 and TRBJ1-3; 8 bases line up with TRBD1. CDR1 and CDR2 from the germline V gene are SGHAT and FQNNGV. The V gene end was trimmed by 5 bases and the J gene end by 0 bases; junction bases not matched to a gene: 12. The CDR3 extends over 18 amino acids. This chain's CDR3 is CASSTIPRTGSSGNTIYF. The CDR3, as DNA: TGTGCCAGCAGCACAATTCCTAGGACAGGGAGCTCTGGAAACACCATATATTTT.

The rearrangement joins TRBV5-6 to TRBJ1-2; TRBD1 matches 8 bases. V lost 2 bases and J lost 4; bases outside the gene matches: 13. The germline V gene has CDR1 SGHDT and CDR2 YYEEEE. This CDR3 has 17 residues. The CDR3 protein is CASSFLTDRGVVYGYTF. As DNA, the CDR3 is TGTGCCAGCAGCTTTCTCACCGACAGGGGAGTAGTCTATGGCTACACCTTC.

V usage is TRBV28 and J usage is TRBJ1-1, with D possibly matching TRBD1 (5 bases). Germline assignment: CDR1 MDHEN and CDR2 SYDVKM. V was shortened by 5 bases and J by 4 bases, with 14 bases between the two germline ends. This CDR3 spans 14 amino acids. DNA for the CDR3: TGTGCCAGCAGTCCTATGTCCGGGGGCACTGAAGCTTTCTTT. Encoded protein: CASSPMSGGTEAFF.

The chain combines TRBV6-1 with TRBJ1-2; D is unresolved. This CDR3 is built from 14 residues. Germline values: CDR1 MNHNS, CDR2 SASEGT. Trimming took off 7 bases at V and 6 bases at J, with 18 bases between the two ends. The CDR3 is CASKGGEEADGYTF. The CDR3 DNA reads TGTGCCAGCAAGGGAGGAGAGGAAGCCGATGGCTACACCTTC.

The chain carries TRBV19 and TRBJ2-1; TRBD2 is a possible D gene (6 bases). The CDR3 runs 15 residues. The germline V gene encodes CDR1 LNHDA and CDR2 SQIVND (reference sequence). The V end lost 8 bases, the J end lost 9 bases, and 23 bases lay between the germline ends. The chain's CDR3 is CASCRGGTPLGEQFF. The CDR3 nucleotides are TGTGCCAGTTGTCGCGGCGGGACTCCCCTCGGTGAGCAGTTCTTC. The whole variable domain, remainder taken from reference TRBV19 and TRBJ2-1, is DGGITQSPKYLFRKEGQNVTLSCEQNLNHDAMYWYRQDPGQGLRLIYYSQIVNDFQKGDIAEGYSVSREKKESFPLTVTSAQKNPTAFYLCASCRGGTPLGEQFFGPGTRLTVL.

The V call is TRBV27, the J call TRBJ2-7; 9 nucleotides align to TRBD2. Germline V lookup: CDR1 MNHEY, CDR2 SMNVEV (reference sequence). J gave up 2 bases and V 5 bases, and 7 bases lay outside the gene matches. The CDR3 length is 15 residues. CDR3 amino acids: CASSPLAGLPYEQYF. As DNA, the CDR3 is TGTGCCAGCAGTCCGCTAGCGGGGTTACCCTACGAGCAGTACTTC.